This note documents a single TCR beta chain sequence. Trimming left V 0 bases short and J 8 bases short, with 13 bases between. The germline gives CDR1 MNHEY, CDR2 SVGAGI. This CDR3 region has 14 residues. Clones were sequenced by immunoSEQ multiplex PCR, and TCRdb holds only the in-frame ones, with some missing. The table records over 2 million clones, approximately 95% of them present only once. This specimen comes from a study of shared clonotypes between healthy human individuals. This TCR derives from a man aged 18 to 30 in good health. The chain uses TRBV6-5 and TRBJ1-2; no definite D call. Sequencing was done on a sample of naive CD4+ T cells sorted from blood. As to subset: CD45RA+ positively selected. In DNA form, the CDR3 reads TGTGCCAGCAGTTACTCGAAGTTTGGGGAGGGCTACACCTTC. It encodes CASSYSKFGEGYTF.